These T cell receptor beta chains were read from a single sample in a study of OX40 agonist ivuxolimab in advanced cancers. Only in-frame clones appear in the TCRdb table, and some are missing; sequencing was by immunoSEQ multiplex PCR. Seen here are about 80,000 clones, roughly 87% observed once, and the top ten hold more than 0.3%. This specimen consisted of CD4+ or CD8+ T cells sorted from blood, obtained in a trial of the OX40 agonist ivuxolimab. The receptors here all came from an adult with an advanced solid tumor such as melanoma, head and neck, liver or kidney cancer. The CDR3 runs from the conserved cysteine through the conserved F or W. A D gene is named only where the DNA matches it firmly. Size is omitted from some rows. Given values are once, few, many or a class for expanded clones.

>.|TRBD1|TRBJ2-1|TRBV7-3
TGTGCCAGCAGCTTAATCGGACAGGGGGGTGAGCAGTTCTTC
CASSLIGQGGEQFF
>.|.|TRBJ1-1|TRBV11-2
TGTGCCAACAGCTTTTTCGGCACTGAAGCTTTCTTT
CANSFFGTEAFF
>.|.|TRBJ1-1|TRBV10-1
TGCGCCAGCAGTGAGGCGGGTCGGCCTGAAGCTTTCTTT
CASSEAGRPEAFF
>.|.|TRBJ2-2|TRBV28
TGTGCCAGCAGTTCCCAGGGTTCCACCGGGGAGCTGTTTTTT
CASSSQGSTGELFF
>.|.|TRBJ1-1|TRBV28
TGTGCCAGCAGTTTAAATGTTATCGCTGAAGCTTTCTTT
CASSLNVIAEAFF
>.|TRBD1|TRBJ2-1|TRBV14
TGTGCCAGCAGAGGACAGGGTTACAATGAGCAGTTCTTC
CASRGQGYNEQFF
>.|.|TRBJ2-3|TRBV5-1
TGCGCCAGCAGCTGGGGGGCCCCCACAGATACGCAGTATTTT
CASSWGAPTDTQYF
>.|TRBD1|TRBJ2-7|TRBV6-5
TGTGCCAGCAGTATTGACAGGGGCAACTCTTACGAGCAGTACTTC
CASSIDRGNSYEQYF
>.|.|TRBJ1-2|TRBV5-6
TGTGCCAGCAGCCTTTATGAATTGTCTTTAAACTATGGCTACACCTTC
CASSLYELSLNYGYTF
>.|.|TRBJ1-5|TRBV5-6
TGTGCCAGCAGCCCCCGGACTCCTGGGGGCAATCAGCCCCAGCATTTT
CASSPRTPGGNQPQHF
>.|.|TRBJ2-7|TRBV18
TGTGCCAGCTCACCGGCCGCAGGGGCTAGCTCCTACGAGCAGTACTTC
CASSPAAGASSYEQYF
>.|TRBD1|TRBJ1-3|TRBV6-5
TGTGCCATCGGGGACAGGGGGCGCATAGGAAACACCATATATTTT
CAIGDRGRIGNTIYF
>.|TRBD1|TRBJ1-1|TRBV15
TGTGCCACCAGCGGTACCCCCACAGGGGGGACTGAAGCTTTCTTT
CATSGTPTGGTEAFF
>.|TRBD2|TRBJ2-1|TRBV7-3
TGTGCCAGCAGCCCCCCGCCCGGGACTAGCGTATACAATGAGCAGTTCTTC
CASSPPPGTSVYNEQFF
>.|TRBD2|TRBJ2-3|TRBV28
TGTGCCAGCAGTATAGGCGGGAGATTGGGAGATACGCAGTATTTT
CASSIGGRLGDTQYF
>once|TRBD1|TRBJ1-1|TRBV9
TGTGCCAGCAGCGCCCCCCGACAGGGGCTATACACTGAAGCTTTCTTT
CASSAPRQGLYTEAFF
>.|.|TRBJ1-2|TRBV19
TGTGCCAGTAGTATGAAGAGGGAAAACTATGGCTACACCTTC
CASSMKRENYGYTF
>few|.|TRBJ2-2|TRBV5-1
TGCGCCAGCAGCAGGACGGGGGCCGACACCGGGGAGCTGTTTTTT
CASSRTGADTGELFF
>once|.|TRBJ1-5|TRBV5-5
TGTGCCAGCAGCTTGGTGGATATCAATCAGCCCCAGCATTTT
CASSLVDINQPQHF
>.|.|TRBJ1-5|TRBV6-1
TGTGCCAGCAACGGAGGGGGTTTCGGCAATCAGCCCCAGCATTTT
CASNGGGFGNQPQHF
>.|TRBD2|TRBJ2-1|TRBV11-2
TGTGCCAGCAGCTTAAGATCGACTAGCGGACTCAATGAGCAGTTCTTC
CASSLRSTSGLNEQFF
>.|TRBD1|TRBJ1-1|TRBV6-6
TGTGCCAGCGGACAGGGACACACTGAAGCTTTCTTT
CASGQGHTEAFF
>.|.|TRBJ2-4|TRBV21-1
TGTGCCAGCAGCAAGAGACAGGGGAGCCGGGAGAAAAACATTCAGTACTTC
CASSKRQGSREKNIQYF
>.|TRBD2|TRBJ2-5|TRBV5-1
TGCGCCAGCAGCTTGGTAGCGGGGGTGCAAGAGACCCAGTACTTC
CASSLVAGVQETQYF
>.|TRBD1|TRBJ1-3|TRBV6-6
TGTGCCAGCAGACGGGACAGATCCTCCGGAAACACCATATATTTT
CASRRDRSSGNTIYF
>.|TRBD1|TRBJ1-2|TRBV28
TGTGCCAGCAGTTCAGGGGGCGCAGACTATGGCTACACCTTC
CASSSGGADYGYTF
>.|.|TRBJ1-1|TRBV19
TGTGCCAGCGCCGGGACACGACGAGAGGGGAACACTGAAGCTTTCTTT
CASAGTRREGNTEAFF
>.|.|TRBJ2-1|TRBV6-5
TGTGCCAGCAGTTACTCACGGGGAATGGGCAATGAGCAGTTCTTC
CASSYSRGMGNEQFF
>.|.|TRBJ2-1|TRBV7-2
TGTGCCAGCAGCTTTAATTTGCGGCATCGGCAGTTCTTC
CASSFNLRHRQFF
>.|TRBD1|TRBJ2-1|TRBV5-1
TGCGCCAGCAGCTTGGAAGGGACAGCCTACAATGAGCAGTTCTTC
CASSLEGTAYNEQFF
>.|TRBD2|TRBJ2-7|TRBV10-3
TGTGCCATCAGTGAGGGTAGCGGGAACAGCTACGAGCAGTACTTC
CAISEGSGNSYEQYF
>.|.|TRBJ1-1|TRBV30
TGTGCCTGGAGTGTACAATCTGAAGCTTTCTTT
CAWSVQSEAFF
>.|.|TRBJ1-4|TRBV7-9
TGTGCCAGCAGCTTAGCACCAGGGTCCTCGGGTGCTAATGAAAAACTGTTTTTT
CASSLAPGSSGANEKLFF
>.|TRBD2|TRBJ2-5|TRBV27
TGTGCCAGCAGTGCCTATAGCGGGAGAACGACCCAGTACTTC
CASSAYSGRTTQYF
>once|TRBD2|TRBJ2-3|TRBV9
TGTGCCAGCAGCGTAGGGACTAGCAGAGAAACGCAGTATTTT
CASSVGTSRETQYF
>once|TRBD1|TRBJ2-3|TRBV19
TGTGCCAGTTCGGTGAGAGGGACAGGGGGCACAGATACGCAGTATTTT
CASSVRGTGGTDTQYF
>.|TRBD1|TRBJ1-4|TRBV7-8
TGTGCCAGCAGCTTAGGATACAGGGGTGAAAAACTGTTTTTT
CASSLGYRGEKLFF
>.|.|TRBJ2-3|TRBV10-3
TGTGCCTCCAGAGGCGGATCCACAGATACGCAGTATTTT
CASRGGSTDTQYF
>.|.|TRBJ2-1|TRBV5-1
TGCGCCAGCAGTAGGACAGAAGGGAATGAGCAGTTCTTC
CASSRTEGNEQFF
>.|TRBD1|TRBJ1-5|TRBV19
TGTGCCAGTAGTATAGGGACAGGTGGGGGTCAGCCCCAGCATTTT
CASSIGTGGGQPQHF
>once|.|TRBJ2-3|TRBV20-1
TGCAGTGCTCGGGTGGGTACGCAGTATTTT
CSARVGTQYF
>.|.|TRBJ1-4|TRBV11-2
TGTGCCAGCAGCCTGGGCCCCCTCGCGGGGCTGTTTTTT
CASSLGPLAGLFF
>few|.|TRBJ2-2|TRBV2
TGTGCCAGCAGTGACTACCCCGGGGAGCTGTTTTTT
CASSDYPGELFF
>.|.|TRBJ2-2|TRBV11-2
TGTGCCAGCAGCTTCTACGGGTCTTACACCGGGGAGCTGTTTTTT
CASSFYGSYTGELFF
>.|.|TRBJ1-2|TRBV19
TGTGCCAGTAGTATAGAGACGTATGGCTACACCTTC
CASSIETYGYTF
>.|TRBD2|TRBJ2-5|TRBV5-1
TGCGCCAGCAGCGCCGGGGGGGGCGGTCCCCAAGAGACCCAGTACTTC
CASSAGGGGPQETQYF